A selection of T cell receptor beta chains follows, all from one sample in a study of blood T cells in healthy people across ages. MiXCR, run by TCRdb on the 5' RACE reads, gives a single entry per CDR3 protein. The sample lists 1.5 million to 1.8 million distinct CDR3 sequences, approximately 39% occurring once. Sequencing was carried out using blood. These receptors originate from a woman between 18 and 29 years old in good health. Both conserved end residues are part of each CDR3. The D gene is left open where the match is weak. Clone sizes are given selectively: once, few, many, or a class where the clone is expanded.

cdr3_length	j_call	d_call	clone_size	v_call	cdr3_nt	cdr3_aa
15	TRBJ1-1	-	-	TRBV7-2	TGTGCCAGCAGCCCATACCCCAAGGGGAGCACTGAAGCTTTCTTT	CASSPYPKGSTEAFF
14	TRBJ1-1	-	-	TRBV7-2	TGTGCCAGCAGCCGCGCCCGGGCCAACACTGAAGCTTTCTTT	CASSRARANTEAFF
15	TRBJ2-7	-	many	TRBV30	TGTGCCTGGAGTGTATTCAGTAAAGTTCCCTACGAGCAGTACTTC	CAWSVFSKVPYEQYF
15	TRBJ2-1	TRBD2	many	TRBV9	TGTGCCAGCAGCGTGAGCGGGAGGGGGTACAATGAGCAGTTCTTC	CASSVSGRGYNEQFF
17	TRBJ2-7	TRBD1	-	TRBV25-1	TGTGCCAGCAGCCTAAAAACAGGGGTCACCCCCTACAATGAGCAGTACTTC	CASSLKTGVTPYNEQYF
13	TRBJ1-2	-	many	TRBV27	TGTGCCAGCAGTTTGGGAGCTAACTATGGCTACACCTTC	CASSLGANYGYTF
16	TRBJ2-1	TRBD2	-	TRBV4-1	TGCGCCAGCAGCCCTCCCCAGCGGGGTTTTTACAATGAGCAGTTCTTC	CASSPPQRGFYNEQFF
14	TRBJ1-5	TRBD1	-	TRBV7-9	TGTGCCAGCAGACCAGGGACAGGGGATAAGCCCCAGCATTTT	CASRPGTGDKPQHF
15	TRBJ1-2	-	-	TRBV4-2	TGTGCCAGCAGCCAAGGGTTGAGGAATACTTATGGCTACACCTTC	CASSQGLRNTYGYTF
16	TRBJ2-2	-	-	TRBV7-8	TGTGCCAGCAGCCCCCTCGGGTCACATAACACCGGGGAGCTGTTTTTT	CASSPLGSHNTGELFF
14	TRBJ1-2	TRBD1	-	TRBV6-5	TGTGCCAGCAGGGGACAGAGAATCAATTATGGCTACACCTTC	CASRGQRINYGYTF
15	TRBJ2-5	-	-	TRBV11-2	TGTGCCAGCAGCCGGGACGGGAATTACTACAATGAGCAGTACTTC	CASSRDGNYYNEQYF
15	TRBJ2-7	-	-	TRBV10-3	TGTGCCATCAGTGACCGGACAGGAGGGATACACGAGCAGTACTTC	CAISDRTGGIHEQYF
14	TRBJ2-1	-	-	TRBV10-3	TGTGCCATCCAGGCCCGTTCCCTTTACAATGAGCAGTTCTTC	CAIQARSLYNEQFF
17	TRBJ2-1	-	-	TRBV21-1	TGTGCCAGCAGCCCCTGCTCGGGGGACTTCTCCTACAATGAGCAGTTCTTC	CASSPCSGDFSYNEQFF